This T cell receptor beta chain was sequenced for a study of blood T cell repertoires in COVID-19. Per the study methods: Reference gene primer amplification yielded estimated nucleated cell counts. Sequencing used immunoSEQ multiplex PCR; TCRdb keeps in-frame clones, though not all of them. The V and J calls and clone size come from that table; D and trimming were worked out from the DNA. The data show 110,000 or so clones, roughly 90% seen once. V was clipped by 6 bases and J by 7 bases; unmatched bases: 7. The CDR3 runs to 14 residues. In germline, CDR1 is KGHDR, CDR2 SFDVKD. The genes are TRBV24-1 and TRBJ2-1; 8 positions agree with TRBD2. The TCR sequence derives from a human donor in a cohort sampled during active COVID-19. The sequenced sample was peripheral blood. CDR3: CATSSTGGNNEQFF. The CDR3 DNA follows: TGTGCCACCAGTTCGACGGGGGGGAATAATGAGCAGTTCTTC.